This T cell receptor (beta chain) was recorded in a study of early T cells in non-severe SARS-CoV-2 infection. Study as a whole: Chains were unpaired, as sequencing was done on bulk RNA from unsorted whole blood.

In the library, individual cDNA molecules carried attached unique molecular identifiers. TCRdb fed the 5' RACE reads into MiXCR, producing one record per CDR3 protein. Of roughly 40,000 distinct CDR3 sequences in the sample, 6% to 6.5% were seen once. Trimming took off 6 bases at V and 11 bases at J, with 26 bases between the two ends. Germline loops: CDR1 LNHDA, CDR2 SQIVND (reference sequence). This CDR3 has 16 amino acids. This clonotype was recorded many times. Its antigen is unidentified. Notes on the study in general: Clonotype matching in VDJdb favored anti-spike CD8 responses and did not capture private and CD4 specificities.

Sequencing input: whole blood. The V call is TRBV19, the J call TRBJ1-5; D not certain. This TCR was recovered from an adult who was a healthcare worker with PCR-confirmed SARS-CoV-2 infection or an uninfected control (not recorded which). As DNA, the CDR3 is TGTGCCAGTAGACCGCGTTCGGACGGACGTTGGTCAGCCCAGCATTTT. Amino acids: CASRPRSDGRWSAQHF.